This entry lists 32 T cell receptor beta chains sequenced from one sample in a study of control samples from healthy donors and cancer patients. Sequencing used immunoSEQ multiplex PCR; TCRdb keeps in-frame clones, though not all of them. This repertoire shows about 93,000 clones, 88% found once; its top ten account for 13% to 15%. Sequencing input: blood. The source of these receptors is an older woman in good health.

The V call is TRBV29-1, the J call TRBJ2-7, with TRBD2 matching 10 bases. From germline, CDR1 is SQVTM and CDR2 ANQGSEA. Trimming removed 4 bases from V and 6 bases from J; junction bases left unmatched: 6. The CDR3 contains 13 residues. The CDR3 region is CSVGAGGLSEQYF. Written as DNA, the CDR3 is TGCAGCGTTGGAGCGGGAGGGCTGAGCGAGCAGTACTTC.

DNA of the CDR3: TGTGCCAGCAGCCAAGATCTGATCTACACTGAAGCTTTCTTT. Protein product: CASSQDLIYTEAFF. This rearrangement joins TRBV14 to TRBJ1-1; D call uncertain. The CDR3 extends over 14 amino acids. Deletions cut 0 bases from V and 3 bases from J, with 8 bases between. Germline lookup yields CDR1 SGHDN and CDR2 FVKESK. Supplemented by reference TRBV14 and TRBJ1-1, the full variable domain reads EAGVTQFPSHSVIEKGQTVTLRCDPISGHDNLYWYRRVMGKEIKFLLHFVKESKQDESGMPNNRFLAERTGGTYSTLKVQPAELEDSGVYFCASSQDLIYTEAFFGQGTRLTVV.

The chain links TRBV5-1 to TRBJ2-3; tentative D call: TRBD1 (6 bases). Germline V CDR1 and CDR2: SGHRS, YFSETQ. This CDR3 has 14 amino acids. V was shortened by 0 bases and J by 4 bases, with 9 bases between the two germline ends. The CDR3 DNA reads as TGCGCCAGCAGCTTGGGGACAGTCGCAGATACGCAGTATTTT. Translation gives CASSLGTVADTQYF.

This clone was observed a handful of times. The chain uses TRBV27 and TRBJ1-3, with 10 bases aligning to TRBD1. V trimming: 5 bases; J trimming: 3 bases; junction bases outside the gene matches: 4. The germline V gene encodes CDR1 MNHEY and CDR2 SMNVEV (reference sequence). This CDR3 has 15 residues. CDR3 sequence: CASSLGQGLGNTIYF. The CDR3 DNA is TGTGCCAGCAGTCTGGGACAGGGGCTTGGAAACACCATATATTTT.

V usage is TRBV25-1 and J usage is TRBJ1-2; D call uncertain. The germline V gene encodes CDR1 MGHDK and CDR2 SYGVNS. The CDR3 is 11 residues long. V lost 4 bases and J lost 8, with 8 bases in between. The CDR3 DNA reads as TGTGCCAGCAGTGGCCCGGAGGGCTACACCTTC. It translates to CASSGPEGYTF.

V gene TRBV6-2 or TRBV6-3 combines with J gene TRBJ2-5, with TRBD2 matching 8 bases. The CDR3 contains 14 residues. V dropped 6 bases and J dropped 1; count of bases not matched to a gene: 4. The germline CDR1 and CDR2 sequences are MNHEY and SVGEGT. The CDR3 DNA reads as TGTGCCAGCAGCAGCGGGGGACCCCAAGAGACCCAGTACTTC. This codes for CASSSGGPQETQYF.

This sequence joins TRBV6-5 and TRBJ2-5; D is perhaps TRBD2 (5 bases). The CDR3 has 14 residues. The V gene's germline CDR1 is MNHEY and CDR2 SVGAGI. Between the trimmed V and J ends, which lost 6 bases and 4 bases, there was a span of 15 bases. CDR3 nucleotides: TGTGCCAGCAGGGCCCGGGGTTTTGGAGAGACCCAGTACTTC. Encoded protein: CASRARGFGETQYF.

The chain recombines TRBV19 with TRBJ1-5; D is perhaps TRBD1 (6 bases). The CDR3 contains 16 residues. Trimming took off 5 bases at V and 4 bases at J, with 18 bases between the two ends. Germline loops: CDR1 LNHDA, CDR2 SQIVND (reference sequence). The CDR3 spells CASSLARGTLNQPQHF. In DNA, the CDR3 is TGTGCCAGTAGTCTTGCCAGGGGCACCCTGAATCAGCCCCAGCATTTT.

This clone was detected a few times. V is TRBV7-3 and J is TRBJ2-7; 7 bases are a match to TRBD1. CDR1 and CDR2 from the germline V gene are SGHTA and FQGTGA. V shed 2 bases, J shed 5 bases, and the junction held 3 bases outside the gene matches. The CDR3 spans 13 residues. The CDR3 DNA reads TGTGCCAGCAGCTTATACAGGGGCGACGAGCAGTACTTC. Its translation: CASSLYRGDEQYF.

The chain couples TRBV7-2 to TRBJ1-4, with 8 bases fitting TRBD1. This CDR3 has 17 amino acids. The germline V gene has CDR1 SGHTA and CDR2 FQGNSA. The trim removed 1 base at V and 8 bases at J, leaving 12 bases unmatched. In DNA form, the CDR3 reads TGTGCCAGCAGCTTAGTTGCTTTAGGACAGGGTCGGGAAAAACTGTTTTTT. It translates to CASSLVALGQGREKLFF.

This chain connects TRBV24-1 to TRBJ2-1; 15 nucleotides match TRBD2. Germline lookup yields CDR1 KGHDR and CDR2 SFDVKD. The CDR3 is made up of 17 amino acids. After removal of 3 bases from V and 7 bases from J, the junction contained 6 bases not matched to a gene. The CDR3 nucleotides are TGTGCCACCAGTGATCCCGGGACTAGCGGGGGGCGGAATGAGCAGTTCTTC. It specifies CATSDPGTSGGRNEQFF.

V is TRBV12-3 or TRBV12-4 and J is TRBJ1-1; no clear D. The CDR3 loop spans 13 amino acids. Trimming removed 8 bases from V and 3 bases from J, with 13 bases in between. CDR3 protein: CASHRQEYTEAFF. The CDR3 coding sequence is TGTGCCAGCCACCGGCAGGAGTACACTGAAGCTTTCTTT.

This chain uses TRBV30 with TRBJ1-5; D unresolved. This CDR3 contains 12 residues. Germline V gene lookup returns CDR1 GTSNPN and CDR2 SVGIG (reference sequence). V lost 3 bases, J lost 3 bases, and 6 bases lay in between. For the CDR3, the DNA is TGTGCCTGGAGCGGGCCCAATCAGCCCCAGCATTTT. Protein: CAWSGPNQPQHF.

The rearrangement links TRBV3-1 (or the pseudogene TRBV3-2) to TRBJ1-4; D is undetermined. Germline V CDR1 and CDR2: LGHDT, YNNKEL (reference sequence). The CDR3 loop spans 14 amino acids. Trimming took 0 bases from V and 4 from J, leaving 6 bases between them. The DNA of the CDR3 is TGTGCCAGCAGCCAAGAAACCTTTAATGAAAAACTGTTTTTT. Translation: CASSQETFNEKLFF.

The V call is TRBV10-3, the J call TRBJ2-5; 8 bases match TRBD2. CDR1 and CDR2 from the germline V gene are ENHRY and SYGVKD. V gave up 7 bases and J gave up 0 bases; unmatched junction bases: 4. This CDR3 spans 14 amino acids. DNA of the CDR3: TGTGCCATCAATACAGCGGGGGACCAAGAGACCCAGTACTTC. Amino acid sequence: CAINTAGDQETQYF.

The V and J genes are TRBV6-5 and TRBJ1-1, with 7 nucleotides matching TRBD1. Trimming took 2 bases from V and 2 from J; bases not matched to a gene: 5. The germline V gene has CDR1 MNHEY and CDR2 SVGAGI. CDR3 length: 15 residues. The CDR3 sequence: CASSYLDRINTEAFF. CDR3 nucleotide sequence: TGTGCCAGCAGTTACCTGGACAGGATAAACACTGAAGCTTTCTTT.

The V gene is TRBV29-1, the J gene TRBJ1-3; D is uncertain. The CDR3 sequence is 14 residues long. The germline V and J ends were trimmed by 5 bases and 0 bases, with 11 bases remaining between them. Germline V lookup: CDR1 SQVTM, CDR2 ANQGSEA. CDR3 nucleotides: TGCAGCGTTTCGGACCTGACCTCTGGAAACACCATATATTTT. As protein: CSVSDLTSGNTIYF.

This clone was seen at least ten times. This sequence joins TRBV14 and TRBJ1-2; D might be TRBD1 (5 bases). There are 13 residues in the CDR3. The germline V and J ends were trimmed by 7 bases and 7 bases, with 16 bases remaining between them. The germline V gene has CDR1 SGHDN and CDR2 FVKESK. CDR3 amino acids: CASMGQGRSGYTF. The DNA of the CDR3 is TGTGCCAGCATGGGGCAGGGAAGGAGTGGCTACACCTTC.

The chain has TRBV25-1 and TRBJ2-3; tentative D call: TRBD2 (6 bases). Per germline, CDR1 MGHDK and CDR2 SYGVNS. V lost 3 bases and J lost 4, with 14 bases in between. The CDR3 length is 15 residues. CDR3 region: CASSDSREFSDTQYF. CDR3 DNA sequence: TGTGCCAGCAGTGACTCCCGGGAGTTCTCAGATACGCAGTATTTT.

This sequence joins TRBV4-1 and TRBJ1-2; TRBD1 matches 7 bases. The CDR3 consists of 17 residues. The germline gives CDR1 MGHRA, CDR2 YSYEKL. The V and J ends lost 6 bases and 6 bases, in that order; junction bases with no gene match: 19. CDR3: CASRQTFRDSFFDGYTF. The CDR3 coding sequence is TGCGCCAGCAGACAGACCTTCCGGGACAGTTTTTTCGATGGCTACACCTTC.

This clone is a singleton in its sample. Here the CDR3 DNA reads TGTGCCAGCAGCGCCCATCTAGCGGACGGGGAGCTGTTTTTT. Residues: CASSAHLADGELFF. This sequence joins TRBV9 and TRBJ2-2; 7 nucleotides line up with TRBD2. Trimming at V came to 3 bases and at J to 7 bases, leaving 6 bases not matched to a gene. The CDR3 sequence is 14 residues long. CDR1 and CDR2 (germline): SGDLS, YYNGEE.

V usage is TRBV25-1 and J usage is TRBJ1-3; D unclear. Trimming shortened V by 4 bases and J by 0 bases, and 13 bases separated the two germline ends. The CDR3 is 16 amino acids. The germline gives CDR1 MGHDK, CDR2 SYGVNS. CDR3 in amino acids: CASSVATDYSGNTIYF. CDR3 coding DNA: TGTGCCAGCAGTGTTGCAACTGATTACTCTGGAAACACCATATATTTT.

The chain uses TRBV6-5 and TRBJ1-2; 9 nucleotides agree with TRBD1. This CDR3 has 15 amino acids. The ends lost 4 bases at V and 3 bases at J; junction bases unmatched: 6. CDR1 MNHEY and CDR2 SVGAGI come from the germline V gene. CDR3: CASSSGQGAHYGYTF. Written as DNA, the CDR3 is TGTGCCAGCAGTTCGGGACAGGGAGCTCACTATGGCTACACCTTC.

This chain connects TRBV11-2 to TRBJ2-3; the D gene is possibly TRBD2 (6 bases). CDR3 size: 16 residues. CDR1 SGHAT and CDR2 FQNNGV come from the germline V gene. With 7 bases removed from V and 0 bases from J, the gap between germline ends came to 17 bases. The CDR3 nucleotides read TGTGCCAGCACCCCCGGGGGAGGAACTAGCACAGATACGCAGTATTTT. Protein: CASTPGGGTSTDTQYF.

This clone occurred a few times. The chain combines TRBV6-6 with TRBJ1-2, with 8 nucleotides matching TRBD1. The CDR3 length is 14 residues. V dropped 5 bases and J dropped 3; count of bases not matched to a gene: 5. Per germline, CDR1 MNHNY and CDR2 SVGAGI (reference sequence). The CDR3 protein is CASSITGGDYGYTF. CDR3 nucleotides: TGTGCCAGCAGTATCACAGGGGGAGACTATGGCTACACCTTC.

The chain employs TRBV20-1 and TRBJ1-1, with 8 bases matching TRBD1. The germline V gene has CDR1 DFQATT and CDR2 SNEGSKA (reference sequence). The CDR3 sequence is 16 residues long. V trimming: 3 bases; J trimming: 4 bases; junction bases outside the gene matches: 13. The DNA for the CDR3 is TGCAGTGCTAGTGCTTACAGGACAGGGACGATCACTGAAGCTTTCTTT. Translating it yields CSASAYRTGTITEAFF.

This clone has just a few counts. The chain recombines TRBV3-1 (or the pseudogene TRBV3-2) with TRBJ1-1; TRBD1 agrees at 10 bases. The germline gives CDR1 LGHDT, CDR2 YNNKEL (reference sequence). The CDR3 is 17 amino acids. V shed 4 bases, J shed 5 bases, and the junction held 13 bases outside the gene matches. The CDR3 region is CASSPRQGAIFGTEAFF. CDR3 nucleotides: TGTGCCAGCAGCCCGCGACAGGGGGCAATCTTCGGTACTGAAGCTTTCTTT.

J is TRBJ1-2 and V is TRBV28; the D gene is possibly TRBD1 (6 bases). The V end was cut by 4 bases, the J end by 7 bases, with 16 bases between. CDR1 is MDHEN and CDR2 is SYDVKM in the germline V gene. The CDR3 loop spans 14 amino acids. CDR3 sequence (DNA): TGTGCCAGCAGTTCCCGGACAGATACCGGTGGCTACACCTTC. Translated: CASSSRTDTGGYTF.

This rearrangement joins TRBV27 to TRBJ1-6, with 7 bases matching TRBD1. The CDR3 is 15 residues long. With V trimmed by 2 bases and J by 4 bases, 2 bases remained unmatched. Germline V gene lookup returns CDR1 MNHEY and CDR2 SMNVEV (reference sequence). The CDR3: CASSLKGAYNSPLHF. The CDR3 DNA sequence: TGTGCCAGCAGTTTAAAGGGGGCTTATAATTCACCCCTCCACTTT.

This clone was found a few times. The rearrangement uses TRBV5-4 and TRBJ1-1; weak D call: TRBD1 (5 bases). The germline gives CDR1 SGHNT, CDR2 YYREEE (reference sequence). The V end was cut by 1 base, the J end by 0 bases, with 10 bases between. The CDR3 has 15 amino acids. The CDR3 DNA is TGTGCCAGCAGCTTGCTGTCGGGGGTGAACACTGAAGCTTTCTTT. It is translated as CASSLLSGVNTEAFF.

V and J are TRBV15 and TRBJ2-7; tentative D call: TRBD2 (5 bases). The V gene lost 0 bases and the J gene lost 6 bases, with 15 bases spanning the gap. This CDR3 contains 15 residues. Germline CDR1 and CDR2: LNHNV and YYDKDF (reference sequence). In nucleotides, the CDR3 is TGTGCCACCAGCAGAGAAGACGGCGGGTCGGGCGAGCAGTACTTC. It codes for CATSREDGGSGEQYF.

V gene TRBV5-4 combines with J gene TRBJ1-2, with no clear D. Germline V gene data show CDR1 as SGHNT and CDR2 as YYREEE (reference sequence). Trimming stripped 3 bases from V and 6 bases from J, with 15 bases between. This CDR3 has 14 residues. CDR3: CASSYKLERDGYTF. CDR3 DNA sequence: TGTGCCAGCAGCTATAAGTTGGAAAGAGATGGCTACACCTTC.